These T cell receptor beta chains were read from a single sample in a study of patients and donors after allogeneic stem cell transplantation. TCRdb redid the calling of the RT-PCR reads with MiXCR, one entry per CDR3 protein. The table has 98,000 or so distinct CDR3 sequences, approximately 40% seen once. The sample comprised blood, either unsorted or a sorted T cell fraction (not recorded which). All receptors come from a human donor who was either an allogeneic HSCT recipient or a stem cell or donor lymphocyte infusion donor (not recorded which). It is not recorded whose cells these are; they may come from a transplant donor. The CDR3 runs from the conserved cysteine through the conserved F or W. Fields, in order: CDR3 DNA, CDR3 protein, V gene, clone size, J gene, D gene. A D gene is named only where the DNA matches it firmly. Clone size is shown for a subset of rows, as once, few, many or a class of expanded clone.

TGCAGTGCCAGGGGGGACACAAATACGCAGTATTTT CSARGDTNTQYF TRBV20-1 - TRBJ2-3 -
TGTGCCACCAGCAGAGCCCCGTCCGGCAGTGTCTATGGCTACACCTTC CATSRAPSGSVYGYTF TRBV15 - TRBJ1-2 -
TGCGCCAGCAGCTTGGCCGGGCTTCTCGCGAACACCGGGGAGCTGTTTTTT CASSLAGLLANTGELFF TRBV5-1 few TRBJ2-2 -
TGTGCCAGCAGCTTTGACCATAATTCACCCCTCCACTTT CASSFDHNSPLHF TRBV7-3 few TRBJ1-6 -
TGTGCCAGCAGCTCCACAGATACGCAGTATTTT CASSSTDTQYF TRBV7-9 few TRBJ2-3 -
TGCAGTGGGGACCGAGAGCACCCCAATGAGCAGTTCTTC CSGDREHPNEQFF TRBV20-1 few TRBJ2-1 -
TGTGCCAGCACCCATTCGGGGACCCAGTACTTC CASTHSGTQYF TRBV12-3/TRBV12-4 - TRBJ2-5 -
TGTGCCAGCAGCTTAGACAGGGGCTTCTACGAGCAGTACTTC CASSLDRGFYEQYF TRBV6-5 - TRBJ2-7 TRBD1
TGTGCCATCAGTGAGTCGGGGCAGGGAAATCAGCCCCAGCATTTT CAISESGQGNQPQHF TRBV10-3 few TRBJ1-5 -
TGCAGTGCTACCCAGAGACATAGCAATCAGCCCCAGCATTTT CSATQRHSNQPQHF TRBV20-1 - TRBJ1-5 -
TGCGCCAGCAGCCCGGGGACACCCATTTCTCAAGAGACCCAGTACTTC CASSPGTPISQETQYF TRBV4-3 few TRBJ2-5 -
TGTGCCAGCAGCCGGGGCAGGGGGGAGCTTAGCAATCAGCCCCAGCATTTT CASSRGRGELSNQPQHF TRBV3-1 - TRBJ1-5 TRBD1
TGTGCCAGCTCACCGCCGACAGGGAGGGGAACTGAAGCTTTCTTT CASSPPTGRGTEAFF TRBV18 few TRBJ1-1 TRBD1
TGCGCCAGCAGCTGGACGTTGAACACTGAAGCTTTCTTT CASSWTLNTEAFF TRBV5-1 few TRBJ1-1 -
TGCAGTGCTACCGCAGCGGCAAGGGTCGCAGATACGCAGTATTTT CSATAAARVADTQYF TRBV20-1 few TRBJ2-3 -
TGTGCCAGCAGAGACAGGACTAGCGGGAGCACCGGGGAGCTGTTTTTT CASRDRTSGSTGELFF TRBV7-2 - TRBJ2-2 TRBD2
TGCGCCAGCAGCCAAGAAGCAGCGGGAGGTCTCGAGCAGTACTTC CASSQEAAGGLEQYF TRBV4-3 few TRBJ2-7 TRBD2
TGTGCCACCAGTAGTTTTACAGGGGATAATTCACCCCTCCACTTT CATSSFTGDNSPLHF TRBV15 few TRBJ1-6 TRBD1
TGTGCCAGCAGTCTGGGAACCTCACCCCTCCACTTT CASSLGTSPLHF TRBV25-1 many TRBJ1-6 -
TGTGCCAGCAGCCTTCGGGACAACTATCTAGGCTCCGTAGACAATGAGCAGTTCTTC CASSLRDNYLGSVDNEQFF TRBV7-6 - TRBJ2-1 -
TGTGCCAGCACCCCAAATCTAGCGGCGGCCTACGAGCAGTACTTC CASTPNLAAAYEQYF TRBV6-2/TRBV6-3 - TRBJ2-7 TRBD2
TGTGCCAGCAGCTCGGGACAATACCTCCTTGGGGGTGAAGCTTTCTTT CASSSGQYLLGGEAFF TRBV11-2 few TRBJ1-1 -
TGTGCCAGCAGTTCAGGGGGATCTCAGCCCCAGCATTTT CASSSGGSQPQHF TRBV25-1 - TRBJ1-5 TRBD1
TGCAGTGCTAGAGTCCCGGCCGTTGAAGCTTTCTTT CSARVPAVEAFF TRBV20-1 few TRBJ1-1 -
TGCGCCATAACAACCCTACCCTCTGGGGCCAACGTCCTGACTTTC CAITTLPSGANVLTF TRBV5-1 - TRBJ2-6 -
TGTGCCAGCAGCGTAGGTACGGGGGGTGAAGCTTTCTTT CASSVGTGGEAFF TRBV9 - TRBJ1-1 -
TGCAGTGCTAGAAAGGGATTCGGTCAGCCCCAGCATTTT CSARKGFGQPQHF TRBV20-1 few TRBJ1-5 -
TGTGCCAGCAGTCCTTCGACAGGGCGGTATGGCTACACCTTC CASSPSTGRYGYTF TRBV5-4 few TRBJ1-2 TRBD1
TGTGCCAGCAGCCAAGTGGGTCGGGAGGGTTCGAGCGGGGAGCTGTTTTTT CASSQVGREGSSGELFF TRBV4-2 few TRBJ2-2 TRBD2